The clone carrying this TCR beta chain occurred a few times. CDR1 SQVTM and CDR2 ANQGSEA come from the germline V gene. Unmatched junction bases numbered 7, after V lost 6 bases and J lost 8 bases. The CDR3 covers 12 residues. This sample was included in a study of blood T cells in healthy people across ages. Combining a sample-barcoded 5' primer with a J-beta primer mix, a second PCR ran for roughly 7 to 11 cycles. TCRdb re-called the 5' RACE reads with MiXCR, one entry per CDR3 protein. Seen here are over 1,200,000 distinct CDR3 sequences, approximately 59% observed once, and the top ten hold more than 6%.

This receptor was obtained from a man aged 18 to 29 in good health. The chain recombines TRBV29-1 with TRBJ1-2; 9 bases agree with TRBD1. The sequencing sample was made of blood. CDR3 nucleotide sequence: TGCAGCGTAGACGGGACAGGGTACGGCTACACCTTC. Its protein product is CSVDGTGYGYTF. The full variable domain, rest sourced from reference TRBV29-1 and TRBJ1-2, is SAVISQKPSRDICQRGTSLTIQCQVDSQVTMMFWYRQQPGQSLTLIATANQGSEATYESGFVIDKFPISRPNLTFSTLTVSNMSPEDSSIYLCSVDGTGYGYTFGSGTRLTVV.